Below, 30 T cell receptor beta chains from the same sample are listed, as sequenced in a study of T cell responses to AZD1222 COVID-19 vaccine. Clones were sequenced by immunoSEQ multiplex PCR, and TCRdb holds only the in-frame ones, with some missing. The sample carries more than 85,000 clones, approximately 90% recorded once. The sequencing here drew on peripheral blood, taken on day 0 of AZD1222 vaccination. All receptors come from an adult in good health.

This chain joins TRBV28 and TRBJ1-2; TRBD1 is a possible D gene (5 bases). CDR3 size: 12 residues. The V end was cut by 2 bases, the J end by 5 bases, with 6 bases between. CDR1 is MDHEN and CDR2 is SYDVKM in the germline V gene. CDR3 loop: CASSLGGYGYTF. DNA of the CDR3: TGTGCCAGCAGTTTAGGGGGGTATGGCTACACCTTC.

This clone has only a few counts. V and J are TRBV7-2 and TRBJ2-3; D possibly corresponds to TRBD2 (5 bases). Germline assignment: CDR1 SGHTA and CDR2 FQGNSA. V was clipped by 1 base and J by 4 bases, with 6 bases between them. This CDR3 has 13 amino acids. The chain's CDR3 is CASSLGGSDTQYF. The CDR3 region has the DNA TGTGCCAGCAGCTTAGGAGGGTCAGATACGCAGTATTTT.

The chain links TRBV19 to TRBJ1-2; possible D gene TRBD1, 6 bases. The CDR3 totals 15 residues. Trimming shortened V by 7 bases and J by 8 bases, and 23 bases separated the two germline ends. Germline lookup yields CDR1 LNHDA and CDR2 SQIVND (reference sequence). In nucleotides, the CDR3 is TGTGCCAGTACCTCCCTCGACAGGCCGTTTTGGGGCTACACCTTC. This codes for CASTSLDRPFWGYTF.

This clone was counted a few times. This chain joins TRBV5-4 and TRBJ1-2, with 8 bases aligning to TRBD1. The CDR3 covers 14 residues. The germline V gene has CDR1 SGHNT and CDR2 YYREEE (reference sequence). J lost 3 bases, V lost 4 bases, and 5 bases had no gene match. CDR3 DNA sequence: TGTGCCAGCAGCACCGGACAGGGCGACTATGGCTACACCTTC. It yields the protein CASSTGQGDYGYTF.

The chain links TRBV20-1 to TRBJ2-5; 10 positions match TRBD2. CDR1 is DFQATT, CDR2 SNEGSKA, per germline (reference sequence). CDR3 length: 11 amino acids. The CDR3: CTGLAEETQYF. CDR3 nucleotides: TGCACCGGACTAGCGGAAGAGACCCAGTACTTC.

V gene TRBV4-3 combines with J gene TRBJ1-5, with D unresolved. The CDR3 covers 14 residues. Trimming took off 0 bases at V and 4 bases at J, with 7 bases between the two ends. The germline gives CDR1 LGHNA, CDR2 YSLEER. CDR3 residues: CASSQELVNQPQHF. The CDR3 DNA follows: TGCGCCAGCAGCCAAGAGTTAGTGAATCAGCCCCAGCATTTT.

V is TRBV19 and J is TRBJ1-1, with a possible D match to TRBD1 (6 bases). CDR3 length: 15 residues. Trimming cost V 4 bases and J 4 bases, with 16 bases left between them. CDR1 is LNHDA and CDR2 is SQIVND in the germline V gene (reference sequence). The CDR3 sequence is CASSNREYASTEAFF. DNA for the CDR3: TGTGCCAGTAGTAACAGGGAGTACGCGAGCACTGAAGCTTTCTTT.

J is TRBJ2-1 and V is TRBV7-3; D is unresolved. Germline V gene lookup returns CDR1 SGHTA and CDR2 FQGTGA. The ends were cut back, 3 bases at V and 5 bases at J, with 8 bases in the middle. This CDR3 spans 13 amino acids. In nucleotides, the CDR3 is TGTGCCAGCAGCTTTAACAACAACAATGAGCAGTTCTTC. It specifies CASSFNNNNEQFF.

This chain connects TRBV28 to TRBJ2-3; D uncertain. The ends were cut back, 3 bases at V and 2 bases at J, with 12 bases in the middle. The CDR3 length is 15 residues. CDR1 and CDR2 from the germline V gene are MDHEN and SYDVKM. This CDR3 reads CASSFRPVHTDTQYF. The CDR3 region has the DNA TGTGCCAGCAGTTTCCGGCCAGTCCACACAGATACGCAGTATTTT.

The rearrangement joins TRBV2 to TRBJ1-2; no firm D call. The germline V gene has CDR1 SNHLY and CDR2 FYNNEI. Trimming took off 6 bases at V and 2 bases at J, with 13 bases between the two ends. The CDR3 has 14 amino acids. The CDR3 sequence: CASSGQRANYGYTF. CDR3 nucleotides: TGTGCCAGCAGCGGGCAGCGGGCCAACTATGGCTACACCTTC. Full variable domain (remainder filled in from reference TRBV2 and TRBJ1-2): EPEVTQTPSHQVTQMGQEVILRCVPISNHLYFYWYRQILGQKVEFLVSFYNNEISEKSEIFDDQFSVERPDGSNFTLKIRSTKLEDSAMYFCASSGQRANYGYTFGSGTRLTVV.

This clone was observed a few times. The rearrangement links TRBV6-2 or TRBV6-3 to TRBJ2-7, with 11 bases identical to TRBD1. V shed 2 bases, J shed 3 bases, and the junction held 6 bases outside the gene matches. CDR1 MNHEY and CDR2 SVGEGT come from the germline V gene. CDR3 size: 16 residues. CDR3 nucleotides: TGTGCCAGCAGTTACCCGCCGGACAGGGGGCTCTACGAGCAGTACTTC. This translates into CASSYPPDRGLYEQYF.

The J gene is TRBJ1-5, the V gene TRBV7-2; 11 nucleotides match TRBD1. CDR3 length equals 15 residues. Trimming at V came to 3 bases and at J to 7 bases, leaving 5 bases not matched to a gene. Germline V gene lookup returns CDR1 SGHTA and CDR2 FQGNSA. In DNA form, the CDR3 reads TGTGCCAGCAGCTTCCAGGGACAGGGGGTCCAGCCCCAGCATTTT. This gives the protein CASSFQGQGVQPQHF. The variable domain in full, completed from reference TRBV7-2 and TRBJ1-5, reads GAGVSQSPSNKVTEKGKDVELRCDPISGHTALYWYRQSLGQGLEFLIYFQGNSAPDKSGLPSDRFSAERTGGSVSTLTIQRTQQEDSAVYLCASSFQGQGVQPQHFGDGTRLSIL.

CDR3 protein: CASSSTGTANTGELFF. CDR3 nucleotide sequence: TGCGCCAGCAGCTCAACCGGGACAGCCAACACCGGGGAGCTGTTTTTT. The chain combines TRBV5-1 with TRBJ2-2; 7 positions agree with TRBD1. The germline CDR1 and CDR2 sequences are SGHRS and YFSETQ. The CDR3 extends over 16 amino acids. J gave up 2 bases and V 3 bases, and 7 bases lay outside the gene matches.

The chain joins TRBV6-5 to TRBJ2-7; D might be TRBD2 (5 bases). Trimming cost V 6 bases and J 6 bases, with 12 bases left between them. CDR3 size: 12 residues. Per germline, CDR1 MNHEY and CDR2 SVGAGI. The CDR3 loop is CASRGGIGEQYF. CDR3 nucleotide sequence: TGTGCCAGCAGAGGAGGCATCGGCGAGCAGTACTTC.

This clone appeared a few times. J is TRBJ2-5 and V is TRBV16, with D perhaps TRBD2 (5 bases). The CDR3 consists of 16 residues. V lost 2 bases to trimming and J lost 1 base, with 14 bases between them. Germline V gene lookup returns CDR1 KGHSY and CDR2 FQNENV. The CDR3 is CASSQRVGVGQETQYF. CDR3 in DNA: TGTGCCAGCAGCCAAAGAGTCGGGGTTGGCCAAGAGACCCAGTACTTC. The whole variable domain, filled in from reference TRBV16 and TRBJ2-5, reads GEEVAQTPKHLVRGEGQKAKLYCAPIKGHSYVFWYQQVLKNEFKFLISFQNENVFDETGMPKERFSAKCLPNSPCSLEIQATKLEDSAVYFCASSQRVGVGQETQYFGPGTRLLVL.

The chain recombines TRBV12-3 or TRBV12-4 with TRBJ2-7, with a tentative D call TRBD2 (5 bases). The CDR3 is 12 residues long. Between the trimmed V and J ends, which lost 5 bases and 11 bases, there was a span of 16 bases. The CDR3 loop reads CASSRFGEREYF. As DNA, the CDR3 is TGTGCCAGCAGTCGGTTTGGTGAGAGGGAGTACTTC.

V gene TRBV7-2 combines with J gene TRBJ2-7; D ambiguous. The V end was cut by 0 bases, the J end by 0 bases, with 6 bases between. The germline V gene encodes CDR1 SGHTA and CDR2 FQGNSA. The CDR3 sequence is 14 residues long. The CDR3 region has the DNA TGTGCCAGCAGCTTAGCGGCAGTCTCCTACGAGCAGTACTTC. This encodes CASSLAAVSYEQYF.

V usage is TRBV28 and J usage is TRBJ2-1; 12 bases are a match to TRBD2. Germline CDR1 MDHEN, CDR2 SYDVKM. This CDR3 spans 16 amino acids. V trimming: 2 bases; J trimming: 9 bases; junction bases outside the gene matches: 8. The CDR3 DNA is TGTGCCAGCAGTTTACAGACTAGCGGGAGACATGGTGAGCAGTTCTTC. It yields the protein CASSLQTSGRHGEQFF.

This chain joins TRBV5-4 and TRBJ1-6; 8 nucleotides match TRBD1. With V trimmed by 6 bases and J by 8 bases, 10 bases remained unmatched. The CDR3 sequence is 15 residues long. CDR1 is SGHNT and CDR2 is YYREEE in the germline V gene (reference sequence). The CDR3 bases are TGTGCCAGCACCCTCGACAGGGGTCGGCATTCACCCCTCCACTTT. Translated, it gives CASTLDRGRHSPLHF. The full variable domain, its missing parts supplied by reference TRBV5-4 and TRBJ1-6, is ETGVTQSPTHLIKTRGQQVTLRCSSQSGHNTVSWYQQALGQGPQFIFQYYREEENGRGNFPPRFSGLQFPNYSSELNVNALELDDSALYLCASTLDRGRHSPLHFGNGTRLTVT.

This clone was counted between two and nine times. This chain links TRBV13 with TRBJ2-7, with TRBD2 matching 8 bases. With 0 bases clipped from V and 4 bases from J, the junction kept 5 bases outside the gene matches. The length of the CDR3 is 15 residues. Germline-derived CDR1 and CDR2 are PRHDT and FYEKMQ (reference sequence). This CDR3 reads CASSLGGGRTYEQYF. CDR3 bases: TGTGCCAGCAGCTTAGGCGGCGGGAGGACTTACGAGCAGTACTTC.

V usage is TRBV5-5 and J usage is TRBJ1-1; no firm D call. CDR3 size: 13 residues. Germline V gene data show CDR1 as SGHKS and CDR2 as YYEKEE (reference sequence). The ends were cut back, 3 bases at V and 4 bases at J, with 10 bases in the middle. As DNA, the CDR3 is TGTGCCAGCAGCTACCTTTCCGGCACTGAAGCTTTCTTT. This translates into CASSYLSGTEAFF.

The CDR3 coding sequence is TGTGCCAGTCGGGTGGGCGGGAGTTCCTACAATGAGCAGTTCTTC. Its protein is CASRVGGSSYNEQFF. This chain uses TRBV25-1 with TRBJ2-1; TRBD2 agrees at 7 bases. The CDR3 runs 15 residues. Germline-derived CDR1 and CDR2 are MGHDK and SYGVNS. J was trimmed by 1 base and V by 9 bases; bases with no gene match: 9.

The chain links TRBV7-9 to TRBJ1-1; D remains ambiguous. The germline CDR1 and CDR2 sequences are SEHNR and FQNEAQ (reference sequence). V was cut by 4 bases and J by 2 bases, with 8 bases left in between. The CDR3 has 13 residues. CDR3 nucleotides: TGTGCCAGCAGCTACAGAGATAACACTGAAGCTTTCTTT. It yields the protein CASSYRDNTEAFF.

The chain links TRBV11-2 to TRBJ1-1; TRBD1 matches at 9 bases. CDR3 size: 13 residues. CDR1 is SGHAT, CDR2 FQNNGV, per germline. V gave up 3 bases and J gave up 11 bases; unmatched junction bases: 7. The CDR3 bases are TGTGCCAGCAGCTTTCTTGGACAGGGGAACGCTTTCTTT. Its translation is CASSFLGQGNAFF.

J is TRBJ2-3 and V is TRBV5-1; no reliable D call. CDR3 length equals 14 residues. Germline CDR1 reads SGHRS; CDR2 reads YFSETQ. V lost 4 bases and J 6 bases, leaving 15 bases between the germline ends. CDR3 bases: TGCGCCAGCAGCCCGACGGTAGCTGAGGATACGCAGTATTTT. Translating it yields CASSPTVAEDTQYF.

The rearrangement uses TRBV4-2 and TRBJ2-5; TRBD2 aligns across 8 bases. The J segment lost 6 bases and the V segment lost 0 bases, leaving 6 bases of the junction unmatched. The CDR3 is 15 amino acids. The germline V gene encodes CDR1 LGHNA and CDR2 YNFKEQ. The DNA of the CDR3 is TGTGCCAGCAGCCAAGATTCGGGAGGGCCTAAGACCCAGTACTTC. This codes for CASSQDSGGPKTQYF.

This chain links TRBV9 with TRBJ1-2; D might be TRBD1 (6 bases). Germline V CDR1 and CDR2: SGDLS, YYNGEE. The CDR3 is made up of 14 amino acids. The ends were cut back, 3 bases at V and 2 bases at J, with 11 bases in the middle. The CDR3, as DNA: TGTGCCAGCAGCGAGGGGGACTCGAACTATGGCTACACCTTC. Protein product: CASSEGDSNYGYTF.

V gene TRBV2 combines with J gene TRBJ1-6; the D gene is possibly TRBD1 (5 bases). From germline, CDR1 is SNHLY and CDR2 FYNNEI. Trimming cost V 4 bases and J 10 bases, with 17 bases left between them. CDR3 size: 15 residues. The CDR3 region is CASSGGGGPESPLHF. CDR3 nucleotides: TGTGCCAGCAGTGGGGGGGGTGGGCCGGAATCACCCCTCCACTTT.

The V gene is TRBV2, the J gene TRBJ1-4; 10 nucleotides match TRBD1. CDR1 and CDR2 from the germline V gene are SNHLY and FYNNEI. The CDR3 is 15 residues long. Trimming took 6 bases from V and 7 from J; bases not matched to a gene: 8. CDR3 in amino acids: CASRDRGSLSEKLFF. In nucleotides, the CDR3 is TGTGCCAGCAGGGACAGGGGGTCCCTAAGTGAAAAACTGTTTTTT.

V usage is TRBV29-1 and J usage is TRBJ1-1, with TRBD1 as a possible D gene (6 bases). Germline V gene sequence: CDR1 SQVTM, CDR2 ANQGSEA. This CDR3 region has 11 residues. The V end lost 1 base, the J end lost 6 bases, and 6 bases lay between the germline ends. CDR3 DNA sequence: TGCAGCGTTGAAGCAGGGGCTGAAGCTTTCTTT. Its translation: CSVEAGAEAFF.